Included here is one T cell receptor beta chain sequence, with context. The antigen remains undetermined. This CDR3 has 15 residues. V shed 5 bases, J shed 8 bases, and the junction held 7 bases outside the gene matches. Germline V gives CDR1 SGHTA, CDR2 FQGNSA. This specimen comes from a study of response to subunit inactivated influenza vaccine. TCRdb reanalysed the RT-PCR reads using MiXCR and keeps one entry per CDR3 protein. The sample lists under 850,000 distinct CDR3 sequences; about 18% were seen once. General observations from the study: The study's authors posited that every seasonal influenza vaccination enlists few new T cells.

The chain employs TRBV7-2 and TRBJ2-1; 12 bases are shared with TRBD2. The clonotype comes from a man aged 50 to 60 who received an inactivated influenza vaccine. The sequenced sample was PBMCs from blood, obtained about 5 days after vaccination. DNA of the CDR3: TGTGCCAGCAGCCGACTAGCGGGAGTCCAGTATGAGCAGTTCTTC. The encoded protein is CASSRLAGVQYEQFF.